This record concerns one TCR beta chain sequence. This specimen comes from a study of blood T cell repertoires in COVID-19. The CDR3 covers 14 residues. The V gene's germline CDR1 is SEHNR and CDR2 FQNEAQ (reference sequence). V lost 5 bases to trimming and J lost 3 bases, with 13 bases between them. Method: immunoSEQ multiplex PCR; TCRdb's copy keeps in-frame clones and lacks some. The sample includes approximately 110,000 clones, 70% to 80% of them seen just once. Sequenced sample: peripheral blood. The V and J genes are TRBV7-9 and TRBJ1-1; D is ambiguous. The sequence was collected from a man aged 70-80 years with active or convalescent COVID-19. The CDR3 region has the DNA TGTGCCAGCAGCCGGGGAGTCATCGACACTGAAGCTTTCTTT. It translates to CASSRGVIDTEAFF.